This TCR beta chain was obtained from a study of blood T cell repertoires in COVID-19. Study as a whole: From the United States, Italy and Spain came samples of acute and convalescent COVID-19. T cells, B-cell-depleted T cells, or PBMCs provided the cDNA or gDNA that served as material.

Methods used by the authors: Reference gene primer amplification yielded estimated nucleated cell counts. Method: immunoSEQ multiplex PCR; TCRdb's copy keeps in-frame clones and lacks some. V and J calls and clone size follow that table, whereas D and trimming were derived from the DNA. The repertoire holds some 100,000 clones, with 84% as singletons. V shed 4 bases and J 0 bases; nucleotides not matched to a gene: 13. Looked up from germline, CDR1 is ENHRY and CDR2 is SYGVKD. The length of the CDR3 is 18 residues. The material sequenced was peripheral blood. This TCR derives from a woman in her fifties or sixties with acute or convalescent COVID-19. The chain has TRBV10-3 and TRBJ1-1; 8 nucleotides agree with TRBD1. CDR3 amino acids: CAISGGFGTGAMNTEAFF. The CDR3, as DNA: TGTGCCATCAGTGGAGGGTTTGGGACAGGTGCCATGAACACTGAAGCTTTCTTT.